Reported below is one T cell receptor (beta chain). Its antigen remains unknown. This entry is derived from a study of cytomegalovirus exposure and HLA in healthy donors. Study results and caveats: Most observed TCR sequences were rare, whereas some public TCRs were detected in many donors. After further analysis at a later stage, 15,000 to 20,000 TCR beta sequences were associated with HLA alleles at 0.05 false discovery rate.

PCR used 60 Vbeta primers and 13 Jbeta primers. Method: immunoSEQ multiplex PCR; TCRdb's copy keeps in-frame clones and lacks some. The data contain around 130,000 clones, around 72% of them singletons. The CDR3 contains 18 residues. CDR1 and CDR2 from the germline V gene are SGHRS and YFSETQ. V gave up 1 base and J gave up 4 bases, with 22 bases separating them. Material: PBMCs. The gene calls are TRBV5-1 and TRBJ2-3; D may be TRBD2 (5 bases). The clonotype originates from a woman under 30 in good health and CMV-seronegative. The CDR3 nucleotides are TGCGCCAGCAGCTTGCCACTAGGCGGCAAGCGAGAGCCAGATACGCAGTATTTT. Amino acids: CASSLPLGGKREPDTQYF.